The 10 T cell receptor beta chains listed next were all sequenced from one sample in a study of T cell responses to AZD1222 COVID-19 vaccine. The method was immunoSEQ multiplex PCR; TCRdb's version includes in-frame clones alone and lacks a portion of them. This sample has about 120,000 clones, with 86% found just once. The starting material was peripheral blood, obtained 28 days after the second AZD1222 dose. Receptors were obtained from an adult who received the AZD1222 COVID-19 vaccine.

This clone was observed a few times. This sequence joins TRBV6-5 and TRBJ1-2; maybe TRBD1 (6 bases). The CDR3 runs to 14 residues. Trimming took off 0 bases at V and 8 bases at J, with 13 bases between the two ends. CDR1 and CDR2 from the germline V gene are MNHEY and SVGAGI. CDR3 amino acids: CASSYSRGGGGYTF. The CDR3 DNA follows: TGTGCCAGCAGTTACTCTCGGGGTGGGGGCGGCTACACCTTC.

CDR3 DNA: TGTGCCAGCAGTCAGGGACAGGGGGCGCGGGGCTACACCTTC. Translated, it gives CASSQGQGARGYTF. This sequence joins TRBV3-1 (or the pseudogene TRBV3-2) and TRBJ1-2; 12 nucleotides line up with TRBD1. The CDR3 has 14 residues. V was pared by 6 bases and J by 8 bases, with 7 bases of the junction left unmatched. Germline V gene data show CDR1 as LGHDT and CDR2 as YNNKEL (reference sequence).

The chain's CDR3 is CAWSVAAGANVLTF. The CDR3 nucleotides are TGTGCCTGGAGTGTGGCTGCTGGGGCCAACGTCCTGACTTTC. The chain is built from TRBV30 and TRBJ2-6; D is uncertain. The CDR3 length is 14 residues. Per the germline V gene, CDR1 is GTSNPN and CDR2 is SVGIG (reference sequence). V lost 0 bases to trimming and J lost 2 bases, with 5 bases between them.

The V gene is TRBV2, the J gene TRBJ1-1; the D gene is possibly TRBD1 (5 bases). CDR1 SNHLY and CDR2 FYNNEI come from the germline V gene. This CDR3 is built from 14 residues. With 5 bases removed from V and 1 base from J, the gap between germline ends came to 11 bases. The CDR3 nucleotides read TGTGCCAGCAGTCTGGAGGGACCGAACACTGAAGCTTTCTTT. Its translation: CASSLEGPNTEAFF.

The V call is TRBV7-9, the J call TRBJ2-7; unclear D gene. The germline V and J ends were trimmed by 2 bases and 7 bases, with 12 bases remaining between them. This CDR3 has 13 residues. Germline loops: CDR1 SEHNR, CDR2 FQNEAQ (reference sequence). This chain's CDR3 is CASSLSGHPEQYF. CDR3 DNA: TGTGCCAGCAGCTTATCGGGTCATCCAGAGCAGTACTTC. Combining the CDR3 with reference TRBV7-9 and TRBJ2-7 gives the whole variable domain DTGVSQNPRHKITKRGQNVTFRCDPISEHNRLYWYRQTLGQGPEFLTYFQNEAQLEKSRLLSDRFSAERPKGSFSTLEIQRTEQGDSAMYLCASSLSGHPEQYFGPGTRLTVT.

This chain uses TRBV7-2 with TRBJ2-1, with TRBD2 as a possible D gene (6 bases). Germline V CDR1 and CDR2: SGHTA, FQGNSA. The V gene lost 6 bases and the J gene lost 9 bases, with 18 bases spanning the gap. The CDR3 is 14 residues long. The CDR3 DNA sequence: TGTGCCAGCAGACCGGGACTCCCGATCGGTGAGCAGTTCTTC. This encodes CASRPGLPIGEQFF.

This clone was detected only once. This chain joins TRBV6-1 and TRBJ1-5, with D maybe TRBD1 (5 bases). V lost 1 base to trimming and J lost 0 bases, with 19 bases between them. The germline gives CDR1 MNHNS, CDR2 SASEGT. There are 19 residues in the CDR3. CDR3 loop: CASSEEIDSPIYSNQPQHF. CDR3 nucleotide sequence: TGTGCCAGCAGTGAAGAAATCGACAGTCCCATATATAGCAATCAGCCCCAGCATTTT.

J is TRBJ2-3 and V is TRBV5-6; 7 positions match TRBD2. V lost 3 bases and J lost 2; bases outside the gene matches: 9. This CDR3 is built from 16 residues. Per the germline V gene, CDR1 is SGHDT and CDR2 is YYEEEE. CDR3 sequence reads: CASSSLGAGLTDTQYF. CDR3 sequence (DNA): TGTGCCAGCAGCTCCCTAGGAGCGGGGCTCACAGATACGCAGTATTTT.

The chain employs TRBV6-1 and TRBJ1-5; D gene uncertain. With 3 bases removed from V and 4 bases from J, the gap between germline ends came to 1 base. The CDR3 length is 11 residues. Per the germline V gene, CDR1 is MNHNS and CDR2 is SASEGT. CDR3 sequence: CASSENQPQHF. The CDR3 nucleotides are TGTGCCAGCAGTGAGAATCAGCCCCAGCATTTT.

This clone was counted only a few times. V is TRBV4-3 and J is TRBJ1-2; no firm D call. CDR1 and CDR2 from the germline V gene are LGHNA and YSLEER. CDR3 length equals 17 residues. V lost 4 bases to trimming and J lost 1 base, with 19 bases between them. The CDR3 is CASSLDYRSSLNYGYTF. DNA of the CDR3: TGCGCCAGCAGCCTAGATTATAGGTCGAGTCTTAACTATGGCTACACCTTC.